This paragraph reports one TCR beta chain. No antigen is known for it. The sample holds no much larger clone one base away, and base qualities are not on file. Interpreted using the paper, the time point label stands for: recipient sample about 28 days before transplant, after cytoreduction. Recipient blood was collected about 28 days before transplant and at days 30, 100 and 180 after transplant. Using Nuclei Lysis Solution, genomic DNA was extracted from unfractionated peripheral blood mononuclear cells that were either fresh or cryopreserved. The immunoSEQ assay, a bias-controlled multiplex PCR using V- and J-specific primers, was used to amplify TCR beta CDR3 regions from genomic DNA. A proprietary barcode and Illumina adapter sequences were added to the CDR3 amplicons in a second PCR step. CDR3 libraries were sequenced on an Illumina MiSeq instrument. From the authors' description of their analysis: Export and quality control were done with immunoSEQ Analyzer 3.0, while downstream analyses used R Bioconductor and Immunarch. Repertoire metrics were calculated using only productive rearrangements within the normalized downsampled data set. Pathologically expanded clonotypes were defined as those larger than 5 templates in the normalized cohort. Repertoire diversity was measured with the Inverse Simpson Index. To capture all clonotypes, CMV-specificity analyses were performed on the non-normalized data set. TCRdb's version of the immuneACCESS table is confined to in-frame rearrangements and falls short of the full clone set. An unresolved V gene accounts for under half of the shortfall where checked; the remainder is of unknown origin. D and trimming come from the DNA, and the V and J calls and clone size come from that table. The sample has under 35,000 clones on record, roughly 71% of them singletons. Roughly 6% of the sample is in the top ten clones.

These data originate in a study of T cell clonotyping in hematopoietic cell transplantation (dated by TCRdb to about 2021). In terms of the full investigation: Pretransplant recipient samples were obtained after cytoreduction. In the study, 150 or so blood samples were gathered from 30 to 40 consecutive transplant recipients and their related donors. Recruitment of patients was conducted between September 2015 and 2017, and follow-up was continued until September 2020 or death.

From V the trimming removes 4 bases and from J it removes 1 base, while the gene matches leave 9 bases of the junction unaccounted for. According to the germline V gene, CDR1 reads MGHRA and CDR2 reads YSYEKL. The CDR3, cysteine through phenylalanine, is 18 amino acids long. Of the read, only the CDR3 DNA is kept; its 54 bases are in frame from base 1. What the study reported, not specific to this receptor: Recipient TCR diversity fell after transplant, with pathologically expanded clonotypes rising progressively from day 30 to day 180. The sample size was limited, and CD4 and CD8 repertoire contributions could not be separated because cells were not sorted. Broader posttransplant TCR repertoire diversity was predicted by donor and pretransplant recipient Inverse Simpson Index values. Recipient repertoires showed only a small fraction of overlap with donor repertoires, and over 95% appeared de novo at the given depth.

The specimen was peripheral blood mononuclear cells, collected before stem cell transplant. The source is a man aged 50-59 years with myelodysplastic syndrome. Some clones in this sample may be carry-over from other donors' samples. The sequence joins TRBV4-1 to TRBJ2-6, with 8 bases aligning to TRBD1. The CDR3 protein is CASSLGQGPKSGANVLTF. The sequence in DNA is TGCGCCAGCAGCCTCGGACAGGGCCCTAAATCTGGGGCCAACGTCCTGACTTTC.